Below, one T cell receptor (beta chain) is given with its context. What it binds is not known. The CDR3 is 15 amino acids. The ends were cut back, 2 bases at V and 7 bases at J, with 17 bases in the middle. Looked up from germline, CDR1 is MGHRA and CDR2 is YSYEKL. The data were obtained in a study of STAT5B mutations in CD4+ large granular lymphocyte leukemia. Notes on the study in general: About a quarter of private leukemic clonotypes occurred rarely in other patients' non-leukemic repertoires.

Repertoires were generated with immunoSEQ multiplex PCR, while TCRdb's copy carries only in-frame clones and drops some. The sample consists of around 30,000 clones, roughly 82% of them appearing once. This chain links TRBV4-1 with TRBJ1-2; possibly TRBD1 for D (6 bases). The origin of this receptor is a human donor in good health. Material for sequencing was CD4+ T cells from blood buffy coats. The CDR3 bases are TGCGCCAGCAGCCAATCAGTAAGGGGGGCGGGTGGCTACACCTTC. Translating gives CASSQSVRGAGGYTF.